This entry concerns a single T cell receptor beta chain. Original methodology: Amplified reference gene primers provided the basis for estimating nucleated cell counts. Sequencing used immunoSEQ multiplex PCR; TCRdb keeps in-frame clones, though not all of them. For V, J and clone size, that table is used; D and trimming come from the DNA. The sample includes roughly 280,000 clones, roughly nine tenths seen only once; the top ten take roughly 2.2%. The data are from a study of blood T cell repertoires in COVID-19. CDR3 length: 14 residues. V dropped 3 bases and J dropped 2 bases, with 5 bases sitting between them. Germline CDR1 KGHSH, CDR2 LQKENI.

This chain connects TRBV18 to TRBJ2-6, with no clear D. This sequence was found in a woman between 50 and 59 years old who had recovered from COVID-19. Sequences were obtained from peripheral blood. Written as DNA, the CDR3 is TGTGCCAGCTCACCCCTAACTGGGGCCAACGTCCTGACTTTC. Amino acid sequence: CASSPLTGANVLTF.